This T cell receptor beta chain was obtained from a study of cytomegalovirus exposure and HLA in healthy donors. Use of 60 Vbeta and 13 Jbeta primers characterized the PCR. The assay was immunoSEQ multiplex PCR, and TCRdb's table has in-frame clones only and misses some. The sample contains 160,000 or so clones, roughly 77% of which appear only once. There are 14 residues in the CDR3. Germline assignment: CDR1 SGHRS and CDR2 YFSETQ. Trimming took off 4 bases at V and 5 bases at J, with 15 bases between the two ends. The table lists this clone with a count of one. Its antigen is still unknown. Findings and caveats of the study: An observed cluster of highly shared sequence variants was recorded as a likely sequencing artifact. Published work reported that the classifier diagnosed cytomegalovirus status with high specificity and sensitivity.

The chain uses TRBV5-1 and TRBJ2-5; perhaps TRBD1 as D (6 bases). Sequenced: PBMCs. This TCR derives from a man between 25 and 39 years old in good health and CMV-seropositive. In nucleotides, the CDR3 is TGCGCCAGCAGCGCGGACAGCGGCTTTGAGACCCAGTACTTC. Translating gives CASSADSGFETQYF. The variable domain in full, completed from reference TRBV5-1 and TRBJ2-5, reads KAGVTQTPRYLIKTRGQQVTLSCSPISGHRSVSWYQQTPGQGLQFLFEYFSETQRNKGNFPGRFSGRQFSNSRSEMNVSTLELGDSALYLCASSADSGFETQYFGPGTRLLVL.